This TCR beta chain was sequenced for a study of T-cell reconstitution after alpha-beta-depleted transplantation in children. Unique molecular identifiers were incorporated when the TCRbeta library was constructed. MiXCR, run by TCRdb on the PCR reads, gives a single entry per CDR3 protein. This sample has 900,000 or so distinct CDR3 sequences, with around 15% found just once. The CDR3 is 14 amino acids. The V and J ends lost 4 bases and 4 bases, in that order; junction bases with no gene match: 3. CDR1 is SGHRS, CDR2 YFSETQ, per germline. Sequenced here: PBMCs, mostly from graft donor cells, sampled 360 days after TCRalphabeta/CD19-depleted stem cell transplant. This clonotype originated in a male patient younger than 18 who had a stem cell transplant for acute lymphoblastic leukemia, so the T cells may come from the graft donor. The rearrangement joins TRBV5-1 to TRBJ1-3, with TRBD1 matching 9 bases. The CDR3 protein is CASSQTGGGNTIYF. The CDR3 nucleotides read TGCGCCAGCAGCCAAACAGGGGGCGGAAACACCATATATTTT.